These T cell receptor beta chains were read from a single sample in a study of T cell changes during pregnancy in multiple sclerosis. The method was immunoSEQ multiplex PCR; TCRdb's version includes in-frame clones alone and lacks a portion of them. Here the sample spans 50,000 or so clones, 85% to 95% being singletons. Sequencing used CD4+ T cells from peripheral blood mononuclear cells, obtained in the second trimester of pregnancy. The receptors shown here come from a female donor with multiple sclerosis, enrolled in a pregnancy study. Each CDR3 is given with its conserved first and last residue. Fields, in order: J gene, D gene, V gene, clone size, CDR3 protein, CDR3 DNA. A D gene is named only where the DNA matches it firmly. A clone size is listed for some rows: how often the clone was seen (once, few, many), or a class if it is expanded.

>TRBJ1-4|TRBD1|TRBV9|.
CASSGTGGGEKLFF
TGTGCCAGCAGCGGAACAGGGGGTGGGGAAAAACTGTTTTTT
>TRBJ1-6|TRBD1|TRBV9|.
CASSLWDRGNSPLHF
TGTGCCAGCAGCTTATGGGACAGGGGTAATTCACCCCTCCACTTT
>TRBJ2-1|TRBD2|TRBV15|.
CATSSTATGLADYNEQFF
TGTGCCACCAGCTCTACAGCCACGGGACTAGCGGACTACAATGAGCAGTTCTTC
>TRBJ2-5|TRBD2|TRBV5-1|.
CASSSQRGGAETQYF
TGCGCCAGCAGCTCCCAGCGGGGGGGGGCGGAGACCCAGTACTTC
>TRBJ1-2|.|TRBV7-3|once
CASSLNPRYGYTF
TGTGCCAGCAGCTTAAACCCTCGGTATGGCTACACCTTC
>TRBJ1-5|.|TRBV7-2|.
CASSPAGGNQPQHF
TGTGCCAGCAGCCCAGCCGGGGGCAATCAGCCCCAGCATTTT
>TRBJ1-1|.|TRBV28|.
CASRPFRGGSTEAFF
TGTGCCAGCAGACCTTTCAGAGGGGGTAGCACTGAAGCTTTCTTT
>TRBJ2-7|TRBD1|TRBV6-5|.
CASRTGTGPHEQYF
TGTGCCAGCAGAACCGGGACAGGGCCCCACGAGCAGTACTTC
>TRBJ2-5|TRBD2|TRBV5-4|.
CASRKSAGGDQETQYF
TGTGCCAGCAGGAAATCCGCGGGGGGCGATCAAGAGACCCAGTACTTC
>TRBJ1-3|TRBD1|TRBV14|.
CASSPRDSLTVRSGNTIYF
TGTGCCAGCAGCCCTCGGGACAGTCTAACGGTTCGATCTGGAAACACCATATATTTT
>TRBJ1-2|.|TRBV6-6|.
CASSYSSGGYTF
TGTGCCAGCAGTTACTCGTCAGGGGGCTACACCTTC
>TRBJ1-5|.|TRBV6-5|.
CASSGGSNQPQHF
TGTGCCAGCAGCGGGGGGAGCAATCAGCCCCAGCATTTT
>TRBJ1-2|.|TRBV5-4|.
CASSPPGGRGYGYTF
TGTGCCAGCAGCCCGCCGGGGGGCAGGGGCTATGGCTACACCTTC
>TRBJ2-7|TRBD1|TRBV9|.
CASSVGDRGPYEQYF
TGTGCCAGCAGCGTGGGGGACAGGGGGCCCTACGAGCAGTACTTC
>TRBJ2-5|TRBD2|TRBV2|.
CASRLSGGGDVGTQYF
TGTGCCAGCAGACTCTCCGGGGGGGGAGACGTTGGGACCCAGTACTTC
>TRBJ2-7|.|TRBV19|.
CASSINGQPYEQYF
TGTGCCAGTAGTATAAATGGGCAGCCCTACGAGCAGTACTTC
>TRBJ1-2|TRBD1|TRBV6-5|few
CASRRGQLNYGYTF
TGTGCCAGCAGAAGGGGACAGCTTAACTATGGCTACACCTTC
>TRBJ1-1|.|TRBV5-4|.
CASSPDKGILKAFF
TGTGCCAGCAGCCCGGACAAGGGGATTCTCAAAGCTTTCTTT
>TRBJ1-2|.|TRBV7-2|once
CASSSSSSYGYTF
TGTGCCAGCAGCTCCTCTTCGAGCTATGGCTACACCTTC
>TRBJ1-6|.|TRBV13|once
CASSPTAGPLHF
TGTGCCAGCAGCCCGACGGCGGGTCCCCTCCACTTT
>TRBJ1-1|TRBD1|TRBV7-2|once
CASSLRGLNTEAFF
TGTGCCAGCAGCTTGAGGGGGCTGAACACTGAAGCTTTCTTT
>TRBJ1-2|TRBD1|TRBV9|.
CASSVAGQGYGYTF
TGTGCCAGCAGCGTAGCGGGACAGGGCTATGGCTACACCTTC
>TRBJ2-3|.|TRBV1|.
CTSSHLPSGGAADTQYF
TGCACCAGCAGCCATCTCCCTAGCGGGGGGGCCGCAGATACGCAGTATTTT
>TRBJ2-5|TRBD1|TRBV10-3|.
CAIRDSQETQYF
TGTGCCATCCGGGACAGCCAAGAGACCCAGTACTTC
>TRBJ2-1|TRBD2|TRBV7-2|.
CASSLATGLAGGQSEQFF
TGTGCCAGCAGCTTGGCAACGGGACTAGCGGGGGGGCAGAGTGAGCAGTTCTTC
>TRBJ2-3|.|TRBV5-4|.
CASSPGGKGTDTQYF
TGTGCCAGCAGCCCGGGGGGCAAAGGCACAGATACGCAGTATTTT
>TRBJ1-5|.|TRBV20-1|once
CSASADQPQHF
TGCAGTGCTAGTGCGGATCAGCCCCAGCATTTT
>TRBJ1-5|.|TRBV7-9|.
CASSLGQTDNQPQHF
TGTGCCAGCAGCTTAGGCCAGACAGATAATCAGCCCCAGCATTTT
>TRBJ1-6|.|TRBV19|.
CASSIVGDSPLHF
TGTGCCAGTAGTATCGTAGGGGATTCACCCCTCCACTTT
>TRBJ2-7|.|TRBV27|.
CASRYGSSGEQYF
TGTGCCAGCAGGTACGGGAGTTCGGGCGAGCAGTACTTC
>TRBJ2-1|TRBD2|TRBV10-2|.
CASREGSGSYNEQFF
TGCGCCAGCCGGGAGGGGTCGGGCTCCTACAATGAGCAGTTCTTC
>TRBJ1-1|.|TRBV2|.
CASSETRTDLMNTEAFF
TGTGCCAGCAGCGAAACTAGGACAGATTTAATGAACACTGAAGCTTTCTTT
>TRBJ1-1|.|TRBV21-1|.
CASSKRGMSSAGDFF
TGTGCCAGCAGCAAAAGAGGCATGTCATCCGCGGGCGATTTCTTT
>TRBJ1-1|TRBD1|TRBV18|.
CASSSRGLDTEAFF
TGTGCCAGCTCATCCAGGGGGCTCGACACTGAAGCTTTCTTT
>TRBJ2-1|TRBD1|TRBV7-2|once
CASSLGDRGREQFF
TGTGCCAGCAGCTTAGGGGACAGGGGTCGTGAGCAGTTCTTC
>TRBJ2-1|TRBD2|TRBV7-3|.
CASSLAGSYEQFF
TGTGCCAGCAGCCTAGCGGGGAGCTATGAGCAGTTCTTC
>TRBJ2-3|TRBD2|TRBV7-3|.
CASSRSGTAKPGLAGGTDTQYF
TGTGCCAGCAGCAGATCCGGGACAGCCAAACCGGGACTAGCGGGGGGGACAGATACGCAGTATTTT
>TRBJ2-1|TRBD1|TRBV5-6|few
CASSSETGGLNEQFF
TGTGCCAGCAGCTCAGAGACAGGGGGGCTCAATGAGCAGTTCTTC
>TRBJ2-2|.|TRBV7-7|few
CASAPAGHTGELFF
TGTGCCAGCGCTCCGGCGGGCCACACCGGGGAGCTGTTTTTT
>TRBJ1-1|.|TRBV29-1|.
CSVGRGWNTEAFF
TGCAGCGTTGGAAGGGGCTGGAACACTGAAGCTTTCTTT
>TRBJ1-4|TRBD1|TRBV7-2|.
CASSPWGQGYEKLFF
TGTGCCAGCAGCCCGTGGGGACAGGGTTATGAAAAACTGTTTTTT
>TRBJ1-2|TRBD1|TRBV5-4|.
CASSLASGQGDGYTF
TGTGCCAGCAGCTTGGCTTCGGGACAGGGTGATGGCTACACCTTC
>TRBJ1-3|.|TRBV28|.
CASSFGTPGNTIYF
TGTGCCAGCAGCTTCGGGACTCCCGGAAACACCATATATTTT
>TRBJ2-5|.|TRBV9|.
CASSVIGSETQYF
TGTGCCAGCAGCGTAATCGGGTCGGAGACCCAGTACTTC
>TRBJ1-6|.|TRBV15|.
CATSNKGARLNSPLHF
TGTGCCACCAGCAACAAGGGAGCCCGGCTTAATTCACCCCTCCACTTT
>TRBJ1-4|.|TRBV27|once
CASSFGQPNEKLFF
TGTGCCAGCAGTTTCGGACAGCCAAATGAAAAACTGTTTTTT